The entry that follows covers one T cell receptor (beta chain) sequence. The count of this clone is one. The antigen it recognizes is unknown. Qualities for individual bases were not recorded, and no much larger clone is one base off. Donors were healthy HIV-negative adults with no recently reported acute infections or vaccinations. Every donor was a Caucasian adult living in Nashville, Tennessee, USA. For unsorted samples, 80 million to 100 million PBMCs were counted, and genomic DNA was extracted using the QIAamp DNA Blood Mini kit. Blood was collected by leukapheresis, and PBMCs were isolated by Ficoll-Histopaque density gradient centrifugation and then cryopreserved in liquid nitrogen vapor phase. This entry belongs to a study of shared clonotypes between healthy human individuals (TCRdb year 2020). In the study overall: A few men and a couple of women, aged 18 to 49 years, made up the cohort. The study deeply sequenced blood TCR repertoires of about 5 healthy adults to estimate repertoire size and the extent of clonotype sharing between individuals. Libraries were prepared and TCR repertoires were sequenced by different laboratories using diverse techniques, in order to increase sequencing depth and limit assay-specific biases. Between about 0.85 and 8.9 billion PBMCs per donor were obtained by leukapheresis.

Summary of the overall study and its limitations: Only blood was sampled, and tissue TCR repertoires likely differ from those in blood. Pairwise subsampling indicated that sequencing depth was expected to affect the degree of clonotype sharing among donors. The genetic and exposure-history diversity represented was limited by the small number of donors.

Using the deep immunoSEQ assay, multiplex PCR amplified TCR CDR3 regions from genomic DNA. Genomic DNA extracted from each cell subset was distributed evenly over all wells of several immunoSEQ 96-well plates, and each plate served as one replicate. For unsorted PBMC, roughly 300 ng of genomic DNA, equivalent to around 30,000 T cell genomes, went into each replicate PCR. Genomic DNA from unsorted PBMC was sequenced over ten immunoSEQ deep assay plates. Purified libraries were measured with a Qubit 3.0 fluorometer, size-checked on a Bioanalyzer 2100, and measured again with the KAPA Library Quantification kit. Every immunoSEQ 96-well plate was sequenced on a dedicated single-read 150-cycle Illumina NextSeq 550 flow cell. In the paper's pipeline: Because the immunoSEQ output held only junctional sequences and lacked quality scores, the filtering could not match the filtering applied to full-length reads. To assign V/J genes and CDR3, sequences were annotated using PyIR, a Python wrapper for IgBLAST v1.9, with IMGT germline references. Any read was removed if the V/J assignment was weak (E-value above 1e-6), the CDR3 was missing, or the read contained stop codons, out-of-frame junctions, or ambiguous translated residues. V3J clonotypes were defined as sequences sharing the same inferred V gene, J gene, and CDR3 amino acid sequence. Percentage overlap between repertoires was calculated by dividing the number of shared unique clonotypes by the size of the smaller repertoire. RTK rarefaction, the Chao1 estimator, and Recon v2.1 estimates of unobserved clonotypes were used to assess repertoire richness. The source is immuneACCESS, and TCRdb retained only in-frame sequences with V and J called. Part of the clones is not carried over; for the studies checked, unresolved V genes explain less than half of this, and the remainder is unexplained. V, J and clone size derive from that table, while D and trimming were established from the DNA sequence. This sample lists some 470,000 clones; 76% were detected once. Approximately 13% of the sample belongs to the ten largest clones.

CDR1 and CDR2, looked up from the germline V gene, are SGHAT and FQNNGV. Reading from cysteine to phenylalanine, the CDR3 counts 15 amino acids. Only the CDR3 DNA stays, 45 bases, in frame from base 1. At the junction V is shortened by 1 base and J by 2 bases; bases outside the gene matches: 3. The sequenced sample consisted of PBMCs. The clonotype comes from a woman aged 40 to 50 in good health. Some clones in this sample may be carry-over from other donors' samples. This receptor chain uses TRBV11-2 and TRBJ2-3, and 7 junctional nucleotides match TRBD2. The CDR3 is CASSLAGGLTDTQYF. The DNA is TGTGCCAGCAGCTTAGCGGGGGGTCTCACAGATACGCAGTATTTT. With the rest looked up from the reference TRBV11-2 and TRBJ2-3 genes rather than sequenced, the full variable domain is EAGVAQSPRYKIIEKRQSVAFWCNPISGHATLYWYQQILGQGPKLLIQFQNNGVVDDSQLPKDRFSAERLKGVDSTLKIQPAKLEDSAVYLCASSLAGGLTDTQYFGPGTRLTVL.